The entry below describes one TCR beta chain. The target antigen is unknown. The CDR3 loop spans 15 amino acids. From germline, CDR1 is SGHTA and CDR2 FQGNSA. Trimming shortened V by 1 base and J by 0 bases, and 6 bases separated the two germline ends. Using immunoSEQ multiplex PCR, the repertoire was profiled, and TCRdb retains in-frame clones only, with some absent. The sample carries 55,000 to 65,000 clones, approximately 80% recorded once. This sample stems from a study of OX40 agonist ivuxolimab in advanced cancers. Study-level background: One hepatocellular carcinoma and a couple of cutaneous melanoma patients partially responded. Findings and limits, study-wide: Clonal expansion among partial responders at 0.1-3.0 mg/kg ranked near the lowest. Antigen targets of the expanded peripheral T cells went undetermined.

This specimen was CD4+ or CD8+ T cells sorted from blood, taken in a trial of the OX40 agonist ivuxolimab. The V call is TRBV7-2, the J call TRBJ2-2; a possible D gene is TRBD2 (5 bases). This TCR was recovered from an adult with an advanced solid tumor such as melanoma, head and neck, liver or kidney cancer. The CDR3 loop reads CASSLGGANTGELFF. CDR3 coding DNA: TGTGCCAGCAGCTTAGGGGGAGCGAACACCGGGGAGCTGTTTTTT.